What follows are 25 T cell receptor beta chains derived from one specimen sequenced in a study of cytomegalovirus exposure and HLA in healthy donors. The PCR employed 60 Vbeta primers together with 13 Jbeta primers. The assay was immunoSEQ multiplex PCR, and TCRdb's table has in-frame clones only and misses some. Of 84,000 or so clones in the sample, under 85% are singletons; the top ten hold around 3%. Sequenced material: PBMCs. The receptors come from a man aged 30 to 45 in good health and CMV-seronegative.

The chain uses TRBV11-1 and TRBJ1-1; tentatively, D is TRBD1 (5 bases). The ends were cut back, 5 bases at V and 6 bases at J, with 19 bases in the middle. Per germline, CDR1 SGHAT and CDR2 FQDESV (reference sequence). This CDR3 contains 15 residues. CDR3 residues: CASSNFMTTEAEAFF. For the CDR3, the DNA is TGTGCCAGCAGCAATTTCATGACGACAGAGGCTGAAGCTTTCTTT.

This rearrangement joins TRBV5-1 to TRBJ1-2; the match to TRBD1 covers 11 bases. Trimming cost V 0 bases and J 6 bases; bases outside gene matches: 4. This CDR3 is built from 15 residues. Per germline, CDR1 SGHRS and CDR2 YFSETQ. The CDR3 bases are TGCGCCAGCAGCTTGGAGGGACAGGGGGTCGATGGCTACACCTTC. Its translation: CASSLEGQGVDGYTF.

The CDR3 DNA follows: TGCAGCGTTCCAGCGTTCAATGAGCAGTTCTTC. This encodes CSVPAFNEQFF. V usage is TRBV29-1 and J usage is TRBJ2-1; D not resolved. V lost 5 bases, J lost 6 bases, and 8 bases lay in between. Germline V gene sequence: CDR1 SQVTM, CDR2 ANQGSEA. CDR3 length: 11 amino acids.

This clone was found once. The rearrangement links TRBV6-6 to TRBJ1-3; the D is unclear. With 4 bases removed from V and 0 bases from J, the gap between germline ends came to 7 bases. Germline assignment: CDR1 MNHNY and CDR2 SVGAGI (reference sequence). The CDR3 contains 14 residues. The CDR3 spells CASSSLSSGNTIYF. The CDR3 nucleotides are TGTGCCAGCAGTTCACTGAGCTCTGGAAACACCATATATTTT.

The rearrangement links TRBV5-6 to TRBJ1-5; 9 bases agree with TRBD1. Germline values: CDR1 SGHDT, CDR2 YYEEEE. This CDR3 has 16 residues. The V gene end was trimmed by 3 bases and the J gene end by 1 base; junction bases not matched to a gene: 5. The CDR3 protein is CASSYYRGLSNQPQHF. The DNA for the CDR3 is TGTGCCAGCAGCTACTACAGGGGGCTGAGCAATCAGCCCCAGCATTTT. Variable domain in full (rest from reference TRBV5-6 and TRBJ1-5): DAGVTQSPTHLIKTRGQQVTLRCSPKSGHDTVSWYQQALGQGPQFIFQYYEEEERQRGNFPDRFSGHQFPNYSSELNVNALLLGDSALYLCASSYYRGLSNQPQHFGDGTRLSIL.

V usage is TRBV7-8 and J usage is TRBJ2-5, with 8 bases fitting TRBD1. Germline V gene lookup returns CDR1 SGHVS and CDR2 FQNEAQ. The CDR3 consists of 16 residues. Trimming removed 1 base from V and 5 bases from J; junction bases left unmatched: 9. Here the CDR3 reads CASSLGVLDRGETQYF. The CDR3 DNA reads TGTGCCAGCAGCTTAGGGGTTTTAGACAGGGGTGAGACCCAGTACTTC.

This sequence joins TRBV10-1 and TRBJ1-1; 7 bases align to TRBD1. The CDR3 is 14 residues long. Looked up from germline, CDR1 is WNHNN and CDR2 is SYGVQD (reference sequence). With 6 bases clipped from V and 4 bases from J, the junction kept 8 bases outside the gene matches. The CDR3 region is CASRAGGPGTEAFF. CDR3 nucleotide sequence: TGCGCCAGCAGGGCAGGGGGGCCGGGCACTGAAGCTTTCTTT.

The chain has TRBV6-1 and TRBJ1-2; D possibly corresponds to TRBD1 (6 bases). This CDR3 is built from 15 residues. CDR1 is MNHNS and CDR2 is SASEGT in the germline V gene. V gave up 1 base and J gave up 0 bases, with 9 bases separating them. CDR3 nucleotides: TGTGCCAGCAGTGAAGAGTCAGGGGCTAACTATGGCTACACCTTC. This gives the protein CASSEESGANYGYTF.

The J gene is TRBJ1-5, the V gene TRBV2; the D is unclear. The CDR3 loop spans 11 amino acids. Trimming cost V 8 bases and J 7 bases, with 9 bases left between them. The germline V gene encodes CDR1 SNHLY and CDR2 FYNNEI. DNA of the CDR3: TGTGCCAGCCGATCTGGCCAGCCCCAGCATTTT. Amino acid sequence: CASRSGQPQHF.

This sequence joins TRBV9 and TRBJ1-5, with D possibly TRBD1 on 5 matching bases. The V end lost 2 bases, the J end lost 7 bases, and 13 bases lay between the germline ends. Looked up from germline, CDR1 is SGDLS and CDR2 is YYNGEE. This CDR3 has 14 residues. The CDR3 DNA reads TGTGCCAGCAGCGTGGGGCAGGGAGGCCAGCCCCAGCATTTT. As protein: CASSVGQGGQPQHF.

V and J are TRBV4-1 and TRBJ1-1; D is undetermined. The germline V gene has CDR1 MGHRA and CDR2 YSYEKL. The CDR3 spans 13 residues. The V and J ends lost 2 bases and 11 bases respectively, with 15 bases between them. The CDR3 bases are TGCGCCAGCAGCCAAACTAACTCCGGAGAGGCTTTCTTT. It encodes CASSQTNSGEAFF.

The rearrangement uses TRBV5-4 and TRBJ1-2, with unresolved D. Trimming removed 0 bases from V and 6 bases from J, with 12 bases in between. The CDR3 length is 14 residues. Looked up from germline, CDR1 is SGHNT and CDR2 is YYREEE (reference sequence). CDR3: CASSLDAGEHGYTF. The CDR3 DNA reads as TGTGCCAGCAGCTTGGACGCGGGCGAGCATGGCTACACCTTC.

This clone was counted only a few times. The genes are TRBV27 and TRBJ2-7; 9 bases line up with TRBD2. The CDR3 length is 14 residues. V shed 5 bases, J shed 3 bases, and the junction held 5 bases outside the gene matches. The germline V gene has CDR1 MNHEY and CDR2 SMNVEV (reference sequence). CDR3 nucleotides: TGTGCCAGCAGTACCTCTAGCGGGGTCTACGAGCAGTACTTC. This encodes CASSTSSGVYEQYF.

The V call is TRBV7-9, the J call TRBJ1-1; unclear D gene. Germline lookup yields CDR1 SEHNR and CDR2 FQNEAQ (reference sequence). Between the trimmed V and J ends, which lost 2 bases and 1 base, there was a span of 5 bases. The CDR3 length is 13 residues. CDR3 nucleotide sequence: TGTGCCAGCAGCTTATCAGGGAACACTGAAGCTTTCTTT. It specifies CASSLSGNTEAFF.

The count of this clone is one. CDR3 in DNA: TGTGCCATCAGTCCAGAAGAAAATTCACCCCTCCACTTT. Its translation: CAISPEENSPLHF. The chain joins TRBV10-3 to TRBJ1-6; D is ambiguous. Germline CDR1 is ENHRY and CDR2 is SYGVKD. The CDR3 runs to 13 residues. Trimming took 5 bases from V and 7 from J, leaving 9 bases between them.

The rearrangement uses TRBV19 and TRBJ1-5; a possible D gene is TRBD1 (5 bases). Germline CDR1 and CDR2: LNHDA and SQIVND (reference sequence). There are 17 residues in the CDR3. V lost 3 bases, J lost 4 bases, and 19 bases lay in between. In DNA form, the CDR3 reads TGTGCCAGTAGTATTAGATCTGGTGGGGCAATGAATCAGCCCCAGCATTTT. As protein: CASSIRSGGAMNQPQHF.

The chain couples TRBV7-9 to TRBJ1-3; D remains ambiguous. Germline assignment: CDR1 SEHNR and CDR2 FQNEAQ (reference sequence). The V gene lost 5 bases and the J gene lost 0 bases, with 17 bases spanning the gap. The CDR3 extends over 17 amino acids. For the CDR3, the DNA is TGTGCCAGCAGCCCGGCGGAGACCTACCTCTCTGGAAACACCATATATTTT. This encodes CASSPAETYLSGNTIYF.

The chain uses TRBV2 and TRBJ1-2; maybe TRBD1 (5 bases). The CDR3 contains 15 residues. Trimming left V 8 bases short and J 0 bases short, with 16 bases between. CDR1 is SNHLY and CDR2 is FYNNEI in the germline V gene. DNA for the CDR3: TGTGCCAGCCGGATGGCAGGGTGGACTAACTATGGCTACACCTTC. Translation: CASRMAGWTNYGYTF.

This clone was counted between two and nine times. V usage is TRBV9 and J usage is TRBJ2-3, with D tentatively TRBD2 (6 bases). The CDR3 is made up of 15 amino acids. Trimming took off 3 bases at V and 2 bases at J, with 13 bases between the two ends. Germline values: CDR1 SGDLS, CDR2 YYNGEE. CDR3 nucleotides: TGTGCCAGCAGCGCCCGGGACTTTCCCACAGATACGCAGTATTTT. This codes for CASSARDFPTDTQYF.

To note about this clone: The same CDR3 also results from other DNA sequences found in this sample. The chain has TRBV5-1 and TRBJ1-1; the D is unclear. Deletions cut 0 bases from V and 1 base from J, with 4 bases between. This CDR3 has 13 amino acids. Per the germline V gene, CDR1 is SGHRS and CDR2 is YFSETQ. CDR3 sequence reads: CASSLGANTEAFF. Here the CDR3 DNA reads TGCGCCAGCAGCTTGGGGGCGAACACTGAAGCTTTCTTT. Filled out from reference TRBV5-1 and TRBJ1-1, the complete variable domain reads KAGVTQTPRYLIKTRGQQVTLSCSPISGHRSVSWYQQTPGQGLQFLFEYFSETQRNKGNFPGRFSGRQFSNSRSEMNVSTLELGDSALYLCASSLGANTEAFFGQGTRLTVV.

The chain links TRBV7-2 to TRBJ2-1; a weak D match, TRBD1 (6 bases). Deletions cut 5 bases from V and 4 bases from J, with 9 bases between. Germline CDR1 and CDR2: SGHTA and FQGNSA. The CDR3 loop spans 13 amino acids. The CDR3 coding sequence is TGTGCCAGCAGCCCCGGACAGTACAATGAGCAGTTCTTC. It encodes CASSPGQYNEQFF.

This clone was found a few times. The V call is TRBV6-6, the J call TRBJ1-5; TRBD1 matches 8 bases. With V trimmed by 6 bases and J by 6 bases, 7 bases remained unmatched. The CDR3 is made up of 14 amino acids. Germline V gene sequence: CDR1 MNHNY, CDR2 SVGAGI (reference sequence). CDR3 amino acids: CASRPPTGGQPQHF. As DNA, the CDR3 is TGTGCCAGCAGACCCCCAACAGGGGGTCAGCCCCAGCATTTT.

This chain connects TRBV21-1 to TRBJ1-5. TRBV21-1 is shown as a pseudogene. CDR3 length equals 19 residues. This chain's CDR3 is CASSKEHFIARRGNQPQHF. CDR3 DNA: TGTGCCAGCAGCAAAGAACATTTTATAGCCAGGAGGGGCAATCAGCCCCAGCATTTT.

The chain has TRBV18 and TRBJ1-4, with D possibly matching TRBD1 (5 bases). This CDR3 region has 16 residues. V lost 3 bases, J lost 0 bases, and 11 bases lay in between. The V gene's germline CDR1 is KGHSH and CDR2 LQKENI. In DNA form, the CDR3 reads TGTGCCAGCTCACCCCCAGGGACTGCAACTAATGAAAAACTGTTTTTT. Protein sequence: CASSPPGTATNEKLFF.

V and J are TRBV28 and TRBJ1-2, with D possibly matching TRBD1 (5 bases). V dropped 5 bases and J dropped 6 bases, with 16 bases sitting between them. CDR3 length: 14 residues. The germline V gene encodes CDR1 MDHEN and CDR2 SYDVKM. The CDR3 protein is CASSDQGPMNGYTF. CDR3 sequence (DNA): TGTGCCAGCAGTGACCAGGGCCCTATGAATGGCTACACCTTC.